This entry lists 21 T cell receptor beta chains sequenced from one sample in a study of blood T cell repertoires in COVID-19. Clones were sequenced by immunoSEQ multiplex PCR, and TCRdb holds only the in-frame ones, with some missing. The data hold 250,000 to 300,000 clones, with roughly 80% observed a single time. Sequenced material: peripheral blood. The receptors stem from a man aged 55 to 69 who had recovered from COVID-19.

This chain joins TRBV5-4 and TRBJ2-6, with D perhaps matching TRBD1 (6 bases). This CDR3 has 15 amino acids. Germline V lookup: CDR1 SGHNT, CDR2 YYREEE (reference sequence). V was pared by 5 bases and J by 4 bases, with 13 bases between. CDR3 in DNA: TGTGCCAGCAGGCCTACAGGGCCAGGGGCCAACGTCCTGACTTTC. Encoded protein: CASRPTGPGANVLTF.

Only one count was recorded for this clone. For the CDR3, the DNA is TGTGCCACCAGCAGAGTTCCCCCCCGAACTCTCTTTACAGACCAAGAGACCCAGTACTTC. It specifies CATSRVPPRTLFTDQETQYF. The gene calls are TRBV15 and TRBJ2-5; unclear D gene. In germline, CDR1 is LNHNV, CDR2 YYDKDF (reference sequence). CDR3 length: 20 residues. V lost 1 base and J 0 bases, leaving 24 bases between the germline ends.

The rearrangement joins TRBV24-1 to TRBJ2-2; 11 bases match TRBD1. The V gene end was trimmed by 9 bases and the J gene end by 0 bases; junction bases not matched to a gene: 5. Germline-derived CDR1 and CDR2 are KGHDR and SFDVKD. CDR3 size: 16 residues. This CDR3 is CATRTGGPANTGELFF. The CDR3 DNA follows: TGTGCCACCCGGACAGGGGGCCCCGCGAACACCGGGGAGCTGTTTTTT.

The sample holds a few counts of this clone. This chain joins TRBV3-1 (or the pseudogene TRBV3-2) and TRBJ1-5; TRBD1 matches at 7 bases. The V gene end was trimmed by 0 bases and the J gene end by 5 bases; junction bases not matched to a gene: 4. The CDR3 extends over 15 amino acids. Germline CDR1 is LGHDT and CDR2 is YNNKEL (reference sequence). CDR3 sequence reads: CASSQDPRGHQPQHF. The DNA for the CDR3 is TGTGCCAGCAGCCAAGATCCTAGGGGGCATCAGCCCCAGCATTTT.

This chain uses TRBV5-4 with TRBJ1-4, with TRBD1 identical over 7 bases. This CDR3 is built from 15 residues. Germline CDR1 SGHNT, CDR2 YYREEE (reference sequence). V shed 5 bases and J 7 bases; nucleotides not matched to a gene: 11. Here the CDR3 DNA reads TGTGCCAGCAGTCTAACAGGGGCTAGTGGTGAAAAACTGTTTTTT. It translates to CASSLTGASGEKLFF.

The chain is built from TRBV6-6 and TRBJ2-2, with 12 bases aligning to TRBD2. Looked up from germline, CDR1 is MNHNY and CDR2 is SVGAGI (reference sequence). Losses at the gene ends were 2 bases for V and 6 bases for J; bases not matched to a gene: 4. This CDR3 spans 16 amino acids. The CDR3, as DNA: TGTGCCAGCAGTTACACGACTAGCGGGAGCGCCGGGGAGCTGTTTTTT. It translates to CASSYTTSGSAGELFF.

DNA of the CDR3: TGTGCCAGCAGCTCCAGACCTAGCGGGAGTTCGAATGAGCAGTTCTTC. Translated: CASSSRPSGSSNEQFF. The chain combines TRBV7-8 with TRBJ2-1; 10 bases fit TRBD2. The CDR3 covers 16 residues. Germline CDR1 and CDR2: SGHVS and FQNEAQ. V lost 4 bases, J lost 7 bases, and 10 bases stayed unmatched.

This chain uses TRBV18 with TRBJ1-5; 9 bases agree with TRBD1. This CDR3 spans 15 amino acids. The V gene's germline CDR1 is KGHSH and CDR2 LQKENI. Losses at the gene ends were 4 bases for V and 6 bases for J; bases not matched to a gene: 7. CDR3: CASSRQGQGVQPQHF. Written as DNA, the CDR3 is TGTGCCAGCTCACGCCAGGGACAGGGCGTTCAGCCCCAGCATTTT. The complete variable domain, with remaining parts taken from reference TRBV18 and TRBJ1-5, reads NAGVMQNPRHLVRRRGQEARLRCSPMKGHSHVYWYRQLPEEGLKFMVYLQKENIIDESGMPKERFSAEFPKEGPSILRIQQVVRGDSAAYFCASSRQGQGVQPQHFGDGTRLSIL.

The chain recombines TRBV4-2 with TRBJ1-1, with TRBD1 matching 8 bases. CDR1 is LGHNA and CDR2 is YNFKEQ in the germline V gene. The CDR3 contains 15 residues. Unmatched junction bases numbered 10, after V lost 4 bases and J lost 6 bases. The CDR3 DNA follows: TGTGCCAGCAGCCGTCATGACAGGGGTGCGTCTGAAGCTTTCTTT. It encodes CASSRHDRGASEAFF.

About this clone itself: One end of the junction does not line up with germline, which may come from a read error. The rearrangement uses TRBV5-1 and TRBJ2-1, with 9 bases lining up with TRBD2. From germline, CDR1 is SGHRS and CDR2 YFSETQ. The CDR3 extends over 15 amino acids. The CDR3 nucleotides read TGCGCCAGTCGACTAGACCTAGCGGGACCCAATCAGCAGTTCTTC. As protein: CASRLDLAGPNQQFF.

V gene TRBV6-4 combines with J gene TRBJ2-1, with 8 bases matching TRBD1. CDR1 and CDR2 (germline): MRHNA, SNTAGT. The CDR3 covers 14 residues. The ends lost 3 bases at V and 12 bases at J; junction bases unmatched: 10. DNA of the CDR3: TGTGCCAGCAGTGAAGGCAGGGGGCGAGCTAGGCAGTTCTTC. It encodes CASSEGRGRARQFF.

The V call is TRBV6-5, the J call TRBJ2-7; 8 bases map to TRBD1. Germline-derived CDR1 and CDR2 are MNHEY and SVGAGI. The V and J ends lost 6 bases and 6 bases, in that order; junction bases with no gene match: 7. The CDR3 consists of 13 residues. The CDR3 reads CASRFGQGGEQYF. The CDR3 DNA is TGTGCCAGCAGATTCGGACAGGGAGGCGAGCAGTACTTC.

The rearrangement joins TRBV12-3 or TRBV12-4 to TRBJ1-2; the D gene is possibly TRBD1 (5 bases). This CDR3 is 13 amino acids long. Trimming pared 2 bases from V and 4 bases from J, leaving 8 bases between. The CDR3 protein is CASSLMGGYGYTF. DNA for the CDR3: TGTGCCAGCAGTTTAATGGGGGGCTATGGCTACACCTTC.

The chain joins TRBV28 to TRBJ1-2; 7 positions agree with TRBD1. V lost 5 bases and J lost 3; bases outside the gene matches: 3. The CDR3 has 13 amino acids. Germline V gives CDR1 MDHEN, CDR2 SYDVKM. CDR3: CASSPTGDYGYTF. In DNA form, the CDR3 reads TGTGCCAGCAGTCCCACAGGGGACTATGGCTACACCTTC.

The chain uses TRBV30 and TRBJ1-2; TRBD1 aligns across 7 bases. Germline V gene data show CDR1 as GTSNPN and CDR2 as SVGIG (reference sequence). The trim removed 0 bases at V and 0 bases at J, leaving 4 bases unmatched. The CDR3 has 15 residues. CDR3 in amino acids: CAWSVGTAANYGYTF. CDR3 bases: TGTGCCTGGAGTGTAGGGACAGCCGCTAACTATGGCTACACCTTC. The complete variable domain, with remaining parts taken from reference TRBV30 and TRBJ1-2, reads SQTIHQWPATLVQPVGSPLSLECTVEGTSNPNLYWYRQAAGRGLQLLFYSVGIGQISSEVPQNLSASRPQDRQFILSSKKLLLSDSGFYLCAWSVGTAANYGYTFGSGTRLTVV.

The rearrangement uses TRBV4-2 and TRBJ2-5, with 9 bases identical to TRBD2. Germline V lookup: CDR1 LGHNA, CDR2 YNFKEQ. CDR3 length: 16 residues. V dropped 1 base and J dropped 5; count of bases not matched to a gene: 8. Written as DNA, the CDR3 is TGTGCCAGCAGCCAAGTGTCTAGCGGGACGGGTGAGACCCAGTACTTC. Translated: CASSQVSSGTGETQYF.

The chain couples TRBV6-2 or TRBV6-3 to TRBJ2-3; 10 bases fit TRBD1. Unmatched junction bases numbered 13, after V lost 6 bases and J lost 7 bases. The germline V gene encodes CDR1 MNHEY and CDR2 SVGEGT. The CDR3 runs to 16 residues. The CDR3 coding sequence is TGTGCCAGCAGCACCGAGCGGGACAGGGGAATGTATACGCAGTATTTT. Translated: CASSTERDRGMYTQYF.

The chain is built from TRBV9 and TRBJ2-5; 12 bases are shared with TRBD2. CDR1 SGDLS and CDR2 YYNGEE come from the germline V gene. After removal of 3 bases from V and 4 bases from J, the junction contained 7 bases not matched to a gene. The CDR3 extends over 16 amino acids. CDR3 region: CASSEKLAGGPETQYF. The DNA of the CDR3 is TGTGCCAGCAGCGAAAAACTAGCGGGGGGCCCAGAGACCCAGTACTTC.

The J gene is TRBJ1-3, the V gene TRBV5-1; weak D call: TRBD1 (5 bases). Germline V lookup: CDR1 SGHRS, CDR2 YFSETQ. The ends were cut back, 5 bases at V and 3 bases at J, with 12 bases in the middle. The CDR3 has 14 amino acids. The CDR3 region is CASSYTGNGNTIYF. The DNA for the CDR3 is TGCGCCAGCAGTTACACAGGCAATGGAAACACCATATATTTT.

This chain joins TRBV5-1 and TRBJ2-5, with 7 bases lining up with TRBD2. Trimming at V came to 3 bases and at J to 4 bases, leaving 9 bases not matched to a gene. The CDR3 contains 15 residues. Per germline, CDR1 SGHRS and CDR2 YFSETQ. CDR3 bases: TGCGCCAGCAGCTCTGGACAACGCGGGGGAGAGACCCAGTACTTC. Translated: CASSSGQRGGETQYF.

The rearrangement links TRBV3-1 (or the pseudogene TRBV3-2) to TRBJ1-5; unclear D gene. CDR1 and CDR2 from the germline V gene are LGHDT and YNNKEL (reference sequence). Between the trimmed V and J ends, which lost 0 bases and 8 bases, there was a span of 14 bases. This CDR3 region has 15 residues. CDR3 in DNA: TGTGCCAGCAGCCAAGAGGAGGCGAGTTTAAAGCCCCAGCATTTT. It translates to CASSQEEASLKPQHF.